A selection of T cell receptor beta chains follows, all from one sample in a study of T cell repertoires in cytomegalovirus infection. TCRdb redid the calling of the reads with MiXCR, one entry per CDR3 protein. The table shows some 180,000 distinct CDR3 sequences, with roughly a fifth occurring only once. Source material: PBMCs. The receptors were gathered from a human donor in good health (CMV status not recorded). Some clones in this sample may be carry-over from other donors' samples. The CDR3 runs from the conserved cysteine through the conserved F or W. Fields, in order: D gene, J gene, V gene, clone size, CDR3 DNA, CDR3 protein. D genes are given only for firm matches. A clone size is listed for some rows: how often the clone was seen (once, few, many), or a class if it is expanded.

D: NA; J: TRBJ2-3; V: TRBV7-3; size: many; DNA: TGTGCCAGCAGCTTAGACCAGGCGGCTAGCACAGATACGCAGTATTTT; CDR3: CASSLDQAASTDTQYF
D: TRBD2; J: TRBJ2-5; V: TRBV7-8; size: NA; DNA: TGTGCCAGCAGCTTCGGGAGGGGGTTCCAAGAGACCCAGTACTTC; CDR3: CASSFGRGFQETQYF
D: NA; J: TRBJ2-1; V: TRBV2; size: few; DNA: TGTGCCAGCAGGCTCGAGGAAAGAATAGGTCGTCGGGAGCAGTTCTTC; CDR3: CASRLEERIGRREQFF
D: NA; J: TRBJ1-6; V: TRBV5-4; size: NA; DNA: TGTGCCAGCAGCCAAAACCAGGGTTTCGGCTCACCCCTCCACTTT; CDR3: CASSQNQGFGSPLHF
D: TRBD1; J: TRBJ1-2; V: TRBV28; size: few; DNA: TGTGCCAGCACTCCCGGGACAGCAAACTATGGCTACACCTTC; CDR3: CASTPGTANYGYTF
D: NA; J: TRBJ1-1; V: TRBV12-3/TRBV12-4; size: NA; DNA: TGTGCCAGCAACCGGTACCCGGCCCTAACGGAAGCTTTCTTT; CDR3: CASNRYPALTEAFF
D: TRBD2; J: TRBJ2-5; V: TRBV19; size: few; DNA: TGTGCCAGTAGTTCCCGGGATAGCGGGAGGGTGGGGGGAGAGACCCAGTACTTC; CDR3: CASSSRDSGRVGGETQYF
D: NA; J: TRBJ1-5; V: TRBV6-1; size: few; DNA: TGTGCCAGCAGTACGGGTCGCCGTGATCAGCCCCAGCATTTT; CDR3: CASSTGRRDQPQHF
D: NA; J: TRBJ2-3; V: TRBV6-6; size: few; DNA: TGTGCCAGCAGTTCCCCTACAGGAGATACGCAGTATTTT; CDR3: CASSSPTGDTQYF
D: NA; J: TRBJ1-1; V: TRBV11-2; size: few; DNA: TGTGCCAGCAGCCAACCGTGGGGGGGCGGAAACACTGAAGCTTTCTTT; CDR3: CASSQPWGGGNTEAFF
D: NA; J: TRBJ2-1; V: TRBV29-1; size: NA; DNA: TGCAGCGGCAGCGAGGGCACCTCATACTATGAGCAGTTCTTC; CDR3: CSGSEGTSYYEQFF
D: NA; J: TRBJ2-1; V: TRBV11-1; size: few; DNA: TGTGCCAGCAGCTCCCAGGGGGGGGCCGGTGAGCAGTTCTTC; CDR3: CASSSQGGAGEQFF
D: NA; J: TRBJ2-1; V: TRBV19; size: NA; DNA: TGTGCCAGTAGCACATACGACTTCTCCTACAATGAGCAGTTCTTC; CDR3: CASSTYDFSYNEQFF
D: NA; J: TRBJ1-2; V: TRBV7-2; size: many; DNA: TGTGCCAGCAGCTTAGACCCCCGGGCAGCTGGCTACACCTTC; CDR3: CASSLDPRAAGYTF
D: TRBD2; J: TRBJ2-7; V: TRBV4-2; size: NA; DNA: TGTGCCAGCAGCCAGCGGACTAGCGGCGAGCAGTACTTC; CDR3: CASSQRTSGEQYF
D: NA; J: TRBJ2-1; V: TRBV6-2/TRBV6-3; size: NA; DNA: TGTGCCAGCAGTGTCCACCGGGTGCGGGAGCAGTTCTTC; CDR3: CASSVHRVREQFF
D: NA; J: TRBJ2-7; V: TRBV5-5; size: few; DNA: TGTGCCAGCAGCTTGGGACGGTCCCCCTACGAGCAGTACTTC; CDR3: CASSLGRSPYEQYF
D: NA; J: TRBJ1-1; V: TRBV19; size: NA; DNA: TGTGCCAGTAGCCAAGGAATATGGACTGAAGCTTTCTTT; CDR3: CASSQGIWTEAFF
D: NA; J: TRBJ1-1; V: TRBV6-2/TRBV6-3; size: few; DNA: TGTGCCAGCAGGTTGTTGTGGGGGGGTGTCACTGAAGCTTTCTTT; CDR3: CASRLLWGGVTEAFF
D: TRBD1; J: TRBJ2-7; V: TRBV12-3/TRBV12-4; size: once; DNA: TGTGCCAGCAGTTTAGGACAGCCGGGACAGTTCGAGCAGTACTTC; CDR3: CASSLGQPGQFEQYF
D: TRBD2; J: TRBJ2-5; V: TRBV28; size: NA; DNA: TGTGCCAGCAGTCTCCCGGGGACTAGTTTGGAGACCCAGTACTTC; CDR3: CASSLPGTSLETQYF
D: NA; J: TRBJ1-4; V: TRBV18; size: few; DNA: TGTGCCAGCTCCCCAAGAGATGCTAATGAAAAACTGTTTTTT; CDR3: CASSPRDANEKLFF
D: TRBD1; J: TRBJ2-5; V: TRBV5-1; size: NA; DNA: TGCGCCAGCAGCTCACAGGGGTCGGAGACCCAGTACTTC; CDR3: CASSSQGSETQYF
D: NA; J: TRBJ1-5; V: TRBV20-1; size: few; DNA: TGCAGTGCTAGAGACCGGCGGGGGGCAGGCAATCAGCCCCAGCATTTT; CDR3: CSARDRRGAGNQPQHF
D: NA; J: TRBJ1-6; V: TRBV20-1; size: few; DNA: TGCAGTGCTAAGGCAGCCAATTCACCCCTCCACTTT; CDR3: CSAKAANSPLHF
D: NA; J: TRBJ2-2; V: TRBV18; size: once; DNA: TGTGCCAGCTCACCACCGGGCGGGTTCAACACCGGGGAGCTGTTTTTT; CDR3: CASSPPGGFNTGELFF
D: TRBD2; J: TRBJ2-7; V: TRBV28; size: NA; DNA: TGTGCCAGCAGATCTCCCCTCGGGCGGGGGTCCTACGAGCAGTACTTC; CDR3: CASRSPLGRGSYEQYF
D: NA; J: TRBJ2-5; V: TRBV4-2; size: few; DNA: TGTGCCAGCAGCCAAGAGGGTGGTCCTGAGACCCAGTACTTC; CDR3: CASSQEGGPETQYF
D: NA; J: TRBJ1-1; V: TRBV18; size: few; DNA: TGTGCCAGCTCACCGGCGCGGGACACTGAAGCTTTCTTT; CDR3: CASSPARDTEAFF
D: NA; J: TRBJ1-1; V: TRBV19; size: NA; DNA: TGTGCCAGTAGTATCCCCGGGGGGATGAACACTGAAGCTTTCTTT; CDR3: CASSIPGGMNTEAFF
D: TRBD1; J: TRBJ2-2; V: TRBV20-1; size: many; DNA: TGCAGTGCTAGAGAGGGACAGGGGGATTCCGGGGAGCTGTTTTTT; CDR3: CSAREGQGDSGELFF